This TCR beta chain appears in the sequencing data of a study of blood T cell repertoires in COVID-19. Per germline, CDR1 MNHEY and CDR2 SVGAGI. This CDR3 region has 15 residues. Trimming took 5 bases from V and 1 from J; bases not matched to a gene: 3. Profiling relied on immunoSEQ multiplex PCR, and the TCRdb table lists in-frame clones only, not all of them. Of a few hundred thousand clones in the sample, 85% are singletons; the top ten hold around 3.4%. The V and J genes are TRBV6-5 and TRBJ2-7, with TRBD1 matching over 12 bases. The specimen sequenced was peripheral blood. The receptor was derived from a woman aged 18-29 years with acute or convalescent COVID-19. The CDR3 nucleotides read TGTGCCAGCAGTCGGGGACAGGGGGCTTCCTACGAGCAGTACTTC. As protein: CASSRGQGASYEQYF.